One sample yielded the 11 T cell receptor beta chains listed below, sequenced in a study of shared clonotypes between healthy human individuals. Libraries were prepared by immunoSEQ multiplex PCR; TCRdb keeps only in-frame clonotypes and omits some of them. Seen here are over 850,000 clones, more than 75% observed once, and the top ten hold approximately 0.5%. The sequencing sample was made of memory CD4+ T cells from PBMCs. Subset defined: CD45RA-negative fraction. The receptors here all came from a man younger than 35 in good health. Some clones in this sample may be carry-over from other donors' samples.

Concerning this clone: The same CDR3 is also encoded by other DNA sequences in this sample. The chain couples TRBV29-1 to TRBJ2-3; D is unresolved. The CDR3 is 12 amino acids. V lost 3 bases, J lost 1 base, and 5 bases lay in between. The germline V gene has CDR1 SQVTM and CDR2 ANQGSEA. The CDR3 nucleotides read TGCAGCGTTGACACGGGCACAGATACGCAGTATTTT. It yields the protein CSVDTGTDTQYF.

The chain's CDR3 is CSAVTADTQYF. The DNA of the CDR3 is TGCAGTGCCGTGACCGCAGATACGCAGTATTTT. The chain employs TRBV20-1 and TRBJ2-3, with D unresolved. The CDR3 length is 11 residues. V was pared by 6 bases and J by 4 bases, with 8 bases between. Germline CDR1 is DFQATT and CDR2 is SNEGSKA (reference sequence).

The rearrangement links TRBV4-3 to TRBJ2-1; TRBD2 agrees at 13 bases. Germline V lookup: CDR1 LGHNA, CDR2 YSLEER. J lost 7 bases, V lost 4 bases, and 7 bases had no gene match. This CDR3 has 16 amino acids. The CDR3 nucleotides are TGCGCCAGCAGCCGCAGGACTAGCGGGAGTGGAAATGAGCAGTTCTTC. This gives the protein CASSRRTSGSGNEQFF.

CDR3 protein: CASSLGTGGIYEQYF. In DNA form, the CDR3 reads TGCGCCAGCAGCTTGGGGACAGGGGGAATCTACGAGCAGTACTTC. The chain uses TRBV5-1 and TRBJ2-7; 10 bases are shared with TRBD1. This CDR3 is 15 amino acids long. Germline V CDR1 and CDR2: SGHRS, YFSETQ. The trim removed 0 bases at V and 3 bases at J, leaving 3 bases unmatched.

For the CDR3, the DNA is TGCGCCAGCAGCCACAACAAAAGGACAGCTAACTATGGCTACACCTTC. Encoded protein: CASSHNKRTANYGYTF. V gene TRBV4-1 combines with J gene TRBJ1-2, with D possibly matching TRBD1 (6 bases). The germline V and J ends were trimmed by 3 bases and 0 bases, with 14 bases remaining between them. Germline CDR1 MGHRA, CDR2 YSYEKL. The CDR3 covers 16 residues.

For the CDR3, the DNA is TGTGCCAGCAGTTTATCCCCACCGGACAGGGGTTATGGCTACACCTTC. Encoded protein: CASSLSPPDRGYGYTF. V is TRBV28 and J is TRBJ1-2; 9 positions agree with TRBD1. The CDR3 spans 16 residues. From germline, CDR1 is MDHEN and CDR2 SYDVKM. V lost 1 base, J lost 5 bases, and 8 bases stayed unmatched.

The J gene is TRBJ2-3, the V gene TRBV5-1; 8 bases agree with TRBD2. CDR1 and CDR2 from the germline V gene are SGHRS and YFSETQ. With 0 bases clipped from V and 1 base from J, the junction kept 10 bases outside the gene matches. The CDR3 has 18 residues. The CDR3 coding sequence is TGCGCCAGCAGCTTGGTGGGAGCGAGAGCGGGAGGCACAGATACGCAGTATTTT. Amino acid sequence: CASSLVGARAGGTDTQYF.

The gene calls are TRBV5-4 and TRBJ2-2; TRBD1 aligns across 7 bases. Germline V lookup: CDR1 SGHNT, CDR2 YYREEE (reference sequence). The CDR3 sequence is 16 residues long. J was trimmed by 3 bases and V by 3 bases; bases with no gene match: 8. Here the CDR3 DNA reads TGTGCCAGCAGCTCAGCCCCAGGGGGAGACACCGGGGAGCTGTTTTTT. Translated, it gives CASSSAPGGDTGELFF.

The CDR3 protein is CASSVAPGPDEAQYF. CDR3 sequence (DNA): TGTGCCAGCAGCGTAGCCCCGGGCCCGGATGAGGCGCAGTATTTT. V gene TRBV9 combines with J gene TRBJ2-3; D is undetermined. With 0 bases removed from V and 10 bases from J, the gap between germline ends came to 18 bases. Germline CDR1 reads SGDLS; CDR2 reads YYNGEE. This CDR3 is 15 amino acids long.

The rearrangement links TRBV11-1 to TRBJ2-7; D is possibly TRBD1 (5 bases). Germline V lookup: CDR1 SGHAT, CDR2 FQDESV (reference sequence). The CDR3 contains 15 residues. Trimming pared 5 bases from V and 2 bases from J, leaving 16 bases between. The CDR3 DNA sequence: TGTGCCAGCAGCGGTGGGGCTGGGTCAGCCTACGAGCAGTACTTC. Translating gives CASSGGAGSAYEQYF.

The chain recombines TRBV2 with TRBJ2-1; D possibly corresponds to TRBD2 (6 bases). The CDR3 runs 16 residues. V lost 4 bases, J lost 4 bases, and 17 bases lay in between. From germline, CDR1 is SNHLY and CDR2 FYNNEI. The CDR3 is CASSGLRDSRYNEQFF. CDR3 DNA: TGTGCCAGCAGTGGTCTCCGGGACTCAAGATACAATGAGCAGTTCTTC. Based on the CDR3 plus reference TRBV2 and TRBJ2-1, the full variable domain is EPEVTQTPSHQVTQMGQEVILRCVPISNHLYFYWYRQILGQKVEFLVSFYNNEISEKSEIFDDQFSVERPDGSNFTLKIRSTKLEDSAMYFCASSGLRDSRYNEQFFGPGTRLTVL.